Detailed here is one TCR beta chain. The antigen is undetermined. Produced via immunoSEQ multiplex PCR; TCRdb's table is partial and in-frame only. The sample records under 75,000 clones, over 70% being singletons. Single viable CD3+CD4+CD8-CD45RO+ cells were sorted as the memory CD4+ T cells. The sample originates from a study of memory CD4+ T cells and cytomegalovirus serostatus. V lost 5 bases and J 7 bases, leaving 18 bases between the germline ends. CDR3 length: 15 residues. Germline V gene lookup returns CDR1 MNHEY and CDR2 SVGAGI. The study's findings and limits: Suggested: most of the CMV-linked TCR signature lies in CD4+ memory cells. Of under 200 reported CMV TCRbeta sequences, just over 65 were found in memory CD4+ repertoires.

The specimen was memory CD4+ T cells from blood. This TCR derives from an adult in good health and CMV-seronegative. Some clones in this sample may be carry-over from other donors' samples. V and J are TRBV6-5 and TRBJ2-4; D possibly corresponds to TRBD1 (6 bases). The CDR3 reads CASSTWTATQNIQYF. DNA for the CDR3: TGTGCCAGCAGTACCTGGACAGCCACGCAGAACATTCAGTACTTC.